This TCR beta chain stems from a study of identical twins. Study-wide points: For cord blood, abundant beta clonotypes had fewer insertions, unlike memory repertoires, which showed none.

Between the trimmed V and J ends, which lost 7 bases and 6 bases, there was a span of 7 bases. CDR3 size: 11 residues. Germline lookup yields CDR1 SEHNR and CDR2 FQNEAQ (reference sequence). MiXCR, applied by TCRdb to the 5' RACE reads, yields one record per CDR3 protein. Among 420,000 or so distinct CDR3 sequences listed, around 18% were seen once. To note about this clonotype: Its antigen is not known.

Sequencing was carried out using naive T cells sorted from blood. The chain has TRBV7-9 and TRBJ2-1; D is uncertain. The TCR originated in a man aged 45 to 65 in good health. The CDR3 here is CASKRSNEQFF. CDR3 coding DNA: TGTGCCAGCAAAAGGAGCAATGAGCAGTTCTTC.